Reported below is one T cell receptor beta chain. This CDR3 has 14 amino acids. With 3 bases clipped from V and 6 bases from J, the junction kept 8 bases outside the gene matches. Germline lookup yields CDR1 SGHDT and CDR2 YYEEEE. The data are from a study of OX40 agonist ivuxolimab in advanced cancers. Produced via immunoSEQ multiplex PCR; TCRdb's table is partial and in-frame only. The sample carries roughly 34,000 clones, nearly 75% recorded once. This TCR came from an adult with an advanced solid tumor such as melanoma, head and neck, liver or kidney cancer. The chain uses TRBV5-6 and TRBJ1-1; TRBD1 agrees at 7 bases. Sequenced here: CD4+ or CD8+ T cells sorted from blood, sampled in a trial of the OX40 agonist ivuxolimab. The CDR3 sequence is CASSYRQGRSEAFF. The CDR3 region has the DNA TGTGCCAGCAGCTACCGACAGGGACGTTCTGAAGCTTTCTTT.